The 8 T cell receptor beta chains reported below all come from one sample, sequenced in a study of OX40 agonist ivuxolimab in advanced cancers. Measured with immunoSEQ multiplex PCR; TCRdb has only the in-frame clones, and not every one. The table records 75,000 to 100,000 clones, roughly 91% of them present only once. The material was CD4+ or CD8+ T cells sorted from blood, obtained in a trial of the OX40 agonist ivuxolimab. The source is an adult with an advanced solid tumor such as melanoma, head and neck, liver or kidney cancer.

CDR3 sequence reads: CASSRGTGDRYEQYV. CDR3 DNA sequence: TGTGCCAGCTCAAGGGGGACAGGGGACCGCTACGAGCAGTACGTC. The V gene is TRBV18, the J gene TRBJ2-7, with 10 bases lining up with TRBD1. Germline lookup yields CDR1 KGHSH and CDR2 LQKENI. The CDR3 has 15 residues. J lost 3 bases, V lost 5 bases, and 7 bases had no gene match.

This CDR3 reads CASSFLAGGEAFF. CDR3 in DNA: TGTGCCAGCAGTTTCCTCGCCGGGGGAGAAGCTTTCTTT. V usage is TRBV28 and J usage is TRBJ1-1, with D possibly being TRBD1 (5 bases). From germline, CDR1 is MDHEN and CDR2 SYDVKM. Trimming pared 3 bases from V and 8 bases from J, leaving 13 bases between. The CDR3 runs 13 residues.

The CDR3: CASSESRGYTGELFF. CDR3 bases: TGTGCCAGCAGTGAAAGCAGGGGATACACCGGGGAGCTGTTTTTT. This chain uses TRBV6-1 with TRBJ2-2; weak D call: TRBD1 (6 bases). The CDR3 is 15 residues long. V shed 2 bases and J shed 3 bases, with 10 bases lying between them. The V gene's germline CDR1 is MNHNS and CDR2 SASEGT.

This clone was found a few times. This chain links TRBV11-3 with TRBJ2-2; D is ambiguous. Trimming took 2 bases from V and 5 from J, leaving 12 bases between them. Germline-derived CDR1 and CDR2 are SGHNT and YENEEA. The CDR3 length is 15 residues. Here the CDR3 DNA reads TGTGCCAGCAGCTTACTGTCAATGGGAACCGGGGAGCTGTTTTTT. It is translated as CASSLLSMGTGELFF.

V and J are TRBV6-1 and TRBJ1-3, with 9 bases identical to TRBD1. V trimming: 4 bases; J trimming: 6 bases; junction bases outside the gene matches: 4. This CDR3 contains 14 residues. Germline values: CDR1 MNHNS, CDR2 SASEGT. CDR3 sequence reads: CASSGRTGENTIYF. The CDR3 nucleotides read TGTGCCAGCAGTGGCCGGACAGGGGAAAACACCATATATTTT.

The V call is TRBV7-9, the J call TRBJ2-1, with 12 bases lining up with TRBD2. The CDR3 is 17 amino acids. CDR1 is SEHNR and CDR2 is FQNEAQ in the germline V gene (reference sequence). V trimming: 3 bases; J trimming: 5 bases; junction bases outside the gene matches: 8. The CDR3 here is CASSLGLTSGGNNEQFF. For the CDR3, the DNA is TGTGCCAGCAGCTTGGGACTGACTAGCGGGGGAAACAATGAGCAGTTCTTC.

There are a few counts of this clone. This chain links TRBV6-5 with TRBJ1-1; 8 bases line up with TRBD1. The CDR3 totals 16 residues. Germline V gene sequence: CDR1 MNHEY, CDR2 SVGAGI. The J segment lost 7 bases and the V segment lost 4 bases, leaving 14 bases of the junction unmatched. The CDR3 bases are TGTGCCAGCAGTTCTAGGACAGGGACGATAGACGTTGAAGCTTTCTTT. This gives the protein CASSSRTGTIDVEAFF.

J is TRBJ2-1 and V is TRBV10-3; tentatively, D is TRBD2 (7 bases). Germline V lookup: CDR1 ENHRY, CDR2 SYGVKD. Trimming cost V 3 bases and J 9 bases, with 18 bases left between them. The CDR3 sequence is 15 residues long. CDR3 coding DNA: TGTGCCATCAGTGACGGGGGGCGGGATTACGGTGAGCAGTTCTTC. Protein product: CAISDGGRDYGEQFF.